The 30 T cell receptor beta chains presented below share a single source sample, sequenced in a study of blood T cell repertoires in COVID-19. The table came from immunoSEQ multiplex PCR; TCRdb's copy has only in-frame clones and leaves some out. The sample carries approximately 290,000 clones, roughly 87% recorded once. The sample was peripheral blood. Source of these receptors: a man between 18 and 29 years old with active or convalescent COVID-19.

The V and J genes are TRBV7-8 and TRBJ1-5; D may be TRBD1 (6 bases). Germline assignment: CDR1 SGHVS and CDR2 FQNEAQ. V lost 8 bases, J lost 7 bases, and 15 bases lay in between. CDR3 length: 13 amino acids. The CDR3 nucleotides are TGTGCCAGCGGGGAGGGGGGCGGCCAGCCCCAGCATTTT. The encoded protein is CASGEGGGQPQHF.

The J gene is TRBJ2-3, the V gene TRBV10-3, with D possibly being TRBD1 (5 bases). Trimming took off 6 bases at V and 5 bases at J, with 12 bases between the two ends. CDR1 ENHRY and CDR2 SYGVKD come from the germline V gene. This CDR3 has 13 amino acids. The CDR3 loop is CAISRAEGDTQYF. The CDR3 DNA sequence: TGTGCCATCAGCAGGGCAGAAGGAGATACGCAGTATTTT.

This chain uses TRBV20-1 with TRBJ1-2; 8 bases are a match to TRBD1. Unmatched junction bases numbered 10, after V lost 3 bases and J lost 4 bases. CDR1 DFQATT and CDR2 SNEGSKA come from the germline V gene (reference sequence). This CDR3 has 15 amino acids. The CDR3 DNA follows: TGCAGTGCTAGTCCACAGGGGGTGAGGATCTATGGCTACACCTTC. This translates into CSASPQGVRIYGYTF.

V and J are TRBV18 and TRBJ2-1; 8 positions agree with TRBD2. CDR3 length equals 14 residues. CDR1 and CDR2 from the germline V gene are KGHSH and LQKENI. J was trimmed by 0 bases and V by 6 bases; bases with no gene match: 1. The CDR3 spells CASSGGGSYNEQFF. The DNA of the CDR3 is TGTGCCAGCTCCGGGGGGGGCTCCTACAATGAGCAGTTCTTC.

V gene TRBV5-1 combines with J gene TRBJ2-2; the D gene is possibly TRBD1 (5 bases). The CDR3 runs to 12 residues. Germline V lookup: CDR1 SGHRS, CDR2 YFSETQ. V was clipped by 7 bases and J by 3 bases, with 7 bases between them. CDR3 loop: CASLRDTGELFF. The CDR3 DNA follows: TGCGCCAGCCTCAGGGACACCGGGGAGCTGTTTTTT.

The chain recombines TRBV15 with TRBJ1-1; 11 bases match TRBD1. V was pared by 3 bases and J by 7 bases, with 4 bases of the junction left unmatched. The CDR3 extends over 14 amino acids. Germline CDR1 LNHNV, CDR2 YYDKDF (reference sequence). CDR3 bases: TGTGCCACCAGCAGGAGGACAGGGGGCTTTGAAGCTTTCTTT. This codes for CATSRRTGGFEAFF.

The genes are TRBV5-6 and TRBJ2-1; a weak D match, TRBD2 (6 bases). Germline V lookup: CDR1 SGHDT, CDR2 YYEEEE. The length of the CDR3 is 12 residues. Trimming removed 2 bases from V and 12 bases from J, with 12 bases in between. CDR3: CASSFGTSTQFF. CDR3 DNA sequence: TGTGCCAGCAGCTTCGGGACTTCGACGCAGTTCTTC. The whole variable domain, filled in from reference TRBV5-6 and TRBJ2-1, reads DAGVTQSPTHLIKTRGQQVTLRCSPKSGHDTVSWYQQALGQGPQFIFQYYEEEERQRGNFPDRFSGHQFPNYSSELNVNALLLGDSALYLCASSFGTSTQFFGPGTRLTVL.

The sample holds one count of this clone. J is TRBJ2-3 and V is TRBV29-1; 7 bases align to TRBD2. The V and J ends lost 3 bases and 2 bases, in that order; junction bases with no gene match: 5. There are 14 residues in the CDR3. Germline V gives CDR1 SQVTM, CDR2 ANQGSEA. CDR3: CSVDGLADTDTQYF. CDR3 coding DNA: TGCAGCGTTGATGGCCTAGCGGACACAGATACGCAGTATTTT.

This chain joins TRBV2 and TRBJ1-1; no clear D. This CDR3 region has 12 residues. CDR1 SNHLY and CDR2 FYNNEI come from the germline V gene. V lost 4 bases to trimming and J lost 2 bases, with 5 bases between them. For the CDR3, the DNA is TGTGCCAGCAGTGGACTAAACACTGAAGCTTTCTTT. Translation gives CASSGLNTEAFF. The full variable domain, with the rest looked up from reference TRBV2 and TRBJ1-1, is EPEVTQTPSHQVTQMGQEVILRCVPISNHLYFYWYRQILGQKVEFLVSFYNNEISEKSEIFDDQFSVERPDGSNFTLKIRSTKLEDSAMYFCASSGLNTEAFFGQGTRLTVV.

The V and J genes are TRBV5-4 and TRBJ2-5, with 8 positions matching TRBD2. The CDR3 has 13 amino acids. In germline, CDR1 is SGHNT, CDR2 YYREEE (reference sequence). The ends lost 3 bases at V and 3 bases at J; junction bases unmatched: 1. This CDR3 reads CASSWTSKETQYF. DNA of the CDR3: TGTGCCAGCAGCTGGACTAGCAAAGAGACCCAGTACTTC.

The chain combines TRBV6-5 with TRBJ2-7; the match to TRBD1 covers 10 bases. The CDR3 loop spans 12 amino acids. V shed 10 bases and J 6 bases; nucleotides not matched to a gene: 6. In germline, CDR1 is MNHEY, CDR2 SVGAGI. CDR3 loop: CAIRDRGSEQYF. Here the CDR3 DNA reads TGTGCCATCCGGGACAGGGGTTCCGAGCAGTACTTC.

V is TRBV3-1 (or the pseudogene TRBV3-2) and J is TRBJ1-5; tentative D call: TRBD1 (5 bases). The CDR3 consists of 18 residues. Germline CDR1 LGHDT, CDR2 YNNKEL (reference sequence). V dropped 0 bases and J dropped 0 bases, with 15 bases sitting between them. CDR3 bases: TGTGCCAGCAGCCAAGAGCCGGGACTGGGGTATAGCAATCAGCCCCAGCATTTT. It is translated as CASSQEPGLGYSNQPQHF.

The rearrangement joins TRBV6-6 to TRBJ1-2; perhaps TRBD1 as D (5 bases). The CDR3 is 13 amino acids. Trimming pared 6 bases from V and 4 bases from J, leaving 12 bases between. Germline V lookup: CDR1 MNHNY, CDR2 SVGAGI (reference sequence). Written as DNA, the CDR3 is TGTGCCAGCAGCCCCCAGGGTATCTATGGCTACACCTTC. This translates into CASSPQGIYGYTF.

The chain uses TRBV4-1 and TRBJ1-1; possibly TRBD1 for D (5 bases). Trimming took off 5 bases at V and 10 bases at J, with 17 bases between the two ends. The CDR3 contains 13 residues. The V gene's germline CDR1 is MGHRA and CDR2 YSYEKL. The CDR3 loop reads CASSARQNLGAFF. The CDR3 DNA reads as TGCGCCAGCAGCGCCCGACAGAACCTCGGAGCTTTCTTT.

This chain joins TRBV28 and TRBJ2-7, with TRBD2 matching 10 bases. The V segment lost 6 bases and the J segment 4 bases; nucleotides outside the gene matches: 3. Germline CDR1 is MDHEN and CDR2 is SYDVKM. The CDR3 is 13 residues long. CDR3 nucleotide sequence: TGTGCCAGCAGCCCTAGCGGGAGTTACGAGCAGTACTTC. Translation gives CASSPSGSYEQYF.

The J gene is TRBJ1-1, the V gene TRBV6-5; D unresolved. This CDR3 has 14 residues. Looked up from germline, CDR1 is MNHEY and CDR2 is SVGAGI. V was cut by 6 bases and J by 2 bases, with 13 bases left in between. CDR3 residues: CASRDDTINTEAFF. The CDR3 DNA reads as TGTGCCAGCAGGGATGACACCATAAACACTGAAGCTTTCTTT.

The chain has TRBV7-2 and TRBJ2-3; 12 bases are a match to TRBD2. V trimming: 4 bases; J trimming: 3 bases; junction bases outside the gene matches: 8. The CDR3 has 17 amino acids. Per germline, CDR1 SGHTA and CDR2 FQGNSA. For the CDR3, the DNA is TGTGCCAGCAGCTCGGGACTAGCGGGTCGAAGGACAGATACGCAGTATTTT. Translated, it gives CASSSGLAGRRTDTQYF.

The chain joins TRBV7-2 to TRBJ1-1; D gene ambiguous. CDR3 length: 15 amino acids. Per germline, CDR1 SGHTA and CDR2 FQGNSA. Trimming took off 8 bases at V and 5 bases at J, with 21 bases between the two ends. The CDR3 loop is CASSRRFRYATEAFF. The CDR3 DNA is TGTGCCAGCTCCAGGCGATTCCGGTATGCGACTGAAGCTTTCTTT.

A single count supports this clone. The chain combines TRBV10-3 with TRBJ2-1, with 7 bases aligning to TRBD2. The CDR3 has 17 amino acids. V dropped 0 bases and J dropped 0; count of bases not matched to a gene: 5. CDR1 is ENHRY and CDR2 is SYGVKD in the germline V gene. CDR3 loop: CAISESPSGRSYNEQFF. CDR3 nucleotides: TGTGCCATCAGTGAGTCGCCTAGCGGCCGCTCCTACAATGAGCAGTTCTTC.

CDR3 sequence reads: CASSIGLAYEQFF. CDR3 nucleotide sequence: TGTGCCAGCAGCATCGGACTAGCCTATGAGCAGTTCTTC. V is TRBV7-8 and J is TRBJ2-1, with 8 nucleotides matching TRBD2. Trimming took 5 bases from V and 8 from J; bases not matched to a gene: 5. In germline, CDR1 is SGHVS, CDR2 FQNEAQ. This CDR3 region has 13 residues.

This clone was seen a few times. The chain uses TRBV5-5 and TRBJ1-1, with D perhaps TRBD1 (5 bases). Germline CDR1 SGHKS, CDR2 YYEKEE (reference sequence). Trimming took 1 base from V and 4 from J, leaving 11 bases between them. This CDR3 is built from 14 residues. The CDR3 reads CASSLRQLGTEAFF. The CDR3 DNA reads as TGTGCCAGCAGCTTGCGACAGCTGGGCACTGAAGCTTTCTTT.

This chain connects TRBV12-3 or TRBV12-4 to TRBJ2-1; D remains unclear. The CDR3 spans 12 residues. Trimming stripped 3 bases from V and 6 bases from J, with 6 bases between. The CDR3 loop is CASSFPGNEQFF. The CDR3 DNA follows: TGTGCCAGCAGTTTTCCGGGCAATGAGCAGTTCTTC.

The chain employs TRBV27 and TRBJ1-5, with a weak D call TRBD1 (6 bases). The CDR3 spans 14 residues. V lost 7 bases and J lost 9, with 19 bases in between. Germline V gene data show CDR1 as MNHEY and CDR2 as SMNVEV (reference sequence). CDR3 DNA sequence: TGTGCCAGCACTAGGGCAGGGGCCTTACCGCCCCAGCATTTT. It translates to CASTRAGALPPQHF.

The chain combines TRBV15 with TRBJ2-7; perhaps TRBD1 as D (6 bases). CDR1 and CDR2 from the germline V gene are LNHNV and YYDKDF (reference sequence). V was trimmed by 3 bases and J by 6 bases, leaving 21 bases between them. CDR3 length: 16 residues. The CDR3 nucleotides are TGTGCCACCAGCAGTCCAGTGACAGGCCGTCACTCCGAGCAGTACTTC. Translated, it gives CATSSPVTGRHSEQYF.

This chain connects TRBV23-1 to TRBJ1-6; 8 bases are shared with TRBD1. TRBV23-1 is sorted into the ORF group, with uncertain function. J gave up 0 bases and V 5 bases, and 6 bases lay outside the gene matches. The CDR3 is 17 amino acids. The CDR3 DNA reads TGCGCCAGCAGTGGGAGACAGGGGAGCTCCTATAATTCACCCCTCCACTTT. Protein sequence: CASSGRQGSSYNSPLHF.

This clone has just a few counts. The V call is TRBV5-6, the J call TRBJ1-1; no definite D call. In germline, CDR1 is SGHDT, CDR2 YYEEEE. Trimming took off 5 bases at V and 5 bases at J, with 16 bases between the two ends. The CDR3 is made up of 14 amino acids. Here the CDR3 reads CASRRLEGRTEAFF. The DNA of the CDR3 is TGTGCCAGCAGGAGATTAGAGGGAAGAACTGAAGCTTTCTTT.

The chain uses TRBV10-3 and TRBJ2-2, with a tentative D call TRBD2 (6 bases). V dropped 4 bases and J dropped 6 bases, with 9 bases sitting between them. The V gene's germline CDR1 is ENHRY and CDR2 SYGVKD. CDR3 size: 13 residues. The CDR3 coding sequence is TGTGCCATCAGTGTGGAGGGGCCCGGGGAGCTGTTTTTT. It translates to CAISVEGPGELFF.

The V and J genes are TRBV2 and TRBJ2-1; D perhaps matches TRBD1 (5 bases). The V gene lost 3 bases and the J gene lost 10 bases, with 16 bases spanning the gap. There are 14 residues in the CDR3. Germline V gene data show CDR1 as SNHLY and CDR2 as FYNNEI. CDR3 in DNA: TGTGCCAGCAGTGATACTGGACATTACACCGAGCAGTTCTTC. This codes for CASSDTGHYTEQFF.

This clone was counted ten times or more. The chain carries TRBV5-3 and TRBJ1-5; TRBD1 matches 8 bases. TRBV5-3 is an ORF; its function is uncertain. The CDR3 has 14 residues. The junction had 7 bases not matched to a gene; V was cut back by 5 bases and J by 6 bases. DNA for the CDR3: TGTGCCAGAAGATGGACAGGGATGGGTCAGCCCCAGCATTTT. Residues: CARRWTGMGQPQHF.

The rearrangement links TRBV28 to TRBJ2-3; possible D gene TRBD2, 5 bases. The length of the CDR3 is 16 residues. The V end lost 6 bases, the J end lost 1 base, and 17 bases lay between the germline ends. CDR1 and CDR2 from the germline V gene are MDHEN and SYDVKM. CDR3 bases: TGTGCCAGCAGCTCGACACCCTCGGAGGGCACAGATACGCAGTATTTT. It translates to CASSSTPSEGTDTQYF.